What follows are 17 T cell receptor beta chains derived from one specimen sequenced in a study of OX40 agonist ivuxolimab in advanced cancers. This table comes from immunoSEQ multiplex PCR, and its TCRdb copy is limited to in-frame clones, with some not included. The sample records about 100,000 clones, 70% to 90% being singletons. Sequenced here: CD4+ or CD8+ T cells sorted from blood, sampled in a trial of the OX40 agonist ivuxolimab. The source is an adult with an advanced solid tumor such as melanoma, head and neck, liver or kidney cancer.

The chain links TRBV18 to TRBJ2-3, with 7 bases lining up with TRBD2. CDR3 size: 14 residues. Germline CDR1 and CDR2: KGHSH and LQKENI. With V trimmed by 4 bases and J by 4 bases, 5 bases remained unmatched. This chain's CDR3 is CASSQGDYADTQYF. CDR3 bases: TGTGCCAGCTCACAAGGGGACTACGCAGATACGCAGTATTTT.

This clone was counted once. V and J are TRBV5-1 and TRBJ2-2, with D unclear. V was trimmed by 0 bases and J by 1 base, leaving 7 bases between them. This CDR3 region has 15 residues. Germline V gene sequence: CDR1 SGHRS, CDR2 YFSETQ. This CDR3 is CASSLAVGNTGELFF. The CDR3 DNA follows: TGCGCCAGCAGCTTGGCCGTCGGGAACACCGGGGAGCTGTTTTTT.

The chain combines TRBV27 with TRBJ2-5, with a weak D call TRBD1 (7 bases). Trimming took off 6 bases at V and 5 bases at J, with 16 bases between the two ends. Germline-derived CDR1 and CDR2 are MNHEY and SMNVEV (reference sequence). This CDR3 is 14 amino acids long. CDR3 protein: CASRTRGRPETQYF. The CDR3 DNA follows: TGTGCCAGCAGGACTAGGGGGCGTCCTGAGACCCAGTACTTC.

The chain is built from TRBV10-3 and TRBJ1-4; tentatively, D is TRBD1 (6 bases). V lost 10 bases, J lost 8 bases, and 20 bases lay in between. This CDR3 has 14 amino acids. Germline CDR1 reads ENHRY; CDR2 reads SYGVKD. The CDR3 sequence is CASAGVALGEKLFF. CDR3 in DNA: TGTGCCAGCGCAGGGGTGGCTTTGGGGGAAAAACTGTTTTTT.

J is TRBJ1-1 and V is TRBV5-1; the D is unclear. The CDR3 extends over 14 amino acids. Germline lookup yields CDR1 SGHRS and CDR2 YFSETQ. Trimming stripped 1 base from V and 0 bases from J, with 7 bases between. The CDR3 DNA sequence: TGCGCCAGCAGCTTGCAGACCCTGAACACTGAAGCTTTCTTT. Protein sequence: CASSLQTLNTEAFF.

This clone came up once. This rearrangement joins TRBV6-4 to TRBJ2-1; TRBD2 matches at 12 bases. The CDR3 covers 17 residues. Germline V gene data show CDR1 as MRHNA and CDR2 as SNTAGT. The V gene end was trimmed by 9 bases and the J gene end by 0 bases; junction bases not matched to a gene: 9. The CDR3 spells CARPGLAGGSSYNEQFF. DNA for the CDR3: TGTGCCAGACCGGGACTAGCGGGCGGGAGCTCCTACAATGAGCAGTTCTTC.

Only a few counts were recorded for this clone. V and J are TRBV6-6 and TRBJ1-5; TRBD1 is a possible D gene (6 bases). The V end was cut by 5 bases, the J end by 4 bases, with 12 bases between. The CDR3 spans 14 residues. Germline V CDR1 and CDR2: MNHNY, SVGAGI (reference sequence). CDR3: CASSTPGANQPQHF. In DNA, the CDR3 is TGTGCCAGCAGTACCCCAGGGGCGAATCAGCCCCAGCATTTT.

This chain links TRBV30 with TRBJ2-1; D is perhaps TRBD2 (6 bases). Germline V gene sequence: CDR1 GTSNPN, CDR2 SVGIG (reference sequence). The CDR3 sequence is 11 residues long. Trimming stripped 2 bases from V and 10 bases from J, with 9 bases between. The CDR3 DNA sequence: TGTGCCTGGAGTACTAGCCGGGAGCAGTTCTTC. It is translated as CAWSTSREQFF.

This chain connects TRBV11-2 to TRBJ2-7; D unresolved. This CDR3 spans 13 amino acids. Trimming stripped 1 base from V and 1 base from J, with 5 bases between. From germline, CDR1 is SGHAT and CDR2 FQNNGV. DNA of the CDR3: TGTGCCAGCAGCTTAGGGGTATCCTACGAGCAGTACTTC. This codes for CASSLGVSYEQYF.

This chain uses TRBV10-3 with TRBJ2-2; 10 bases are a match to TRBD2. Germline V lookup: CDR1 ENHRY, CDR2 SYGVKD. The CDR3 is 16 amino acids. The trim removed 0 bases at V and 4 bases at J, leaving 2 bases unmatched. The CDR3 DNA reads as TGTGCCATCAGTGAGTCTGGGACTAGCGTCACCGGGGAGCTGTTTTTT. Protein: CAISESGTSVTGELFF.

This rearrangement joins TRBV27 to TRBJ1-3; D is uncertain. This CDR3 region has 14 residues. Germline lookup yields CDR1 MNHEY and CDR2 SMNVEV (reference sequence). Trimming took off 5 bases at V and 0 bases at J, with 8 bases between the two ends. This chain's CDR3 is CASSELASGNTIYF. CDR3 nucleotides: TGTGCCAGCAGTGAATTAGCCTCTGGAAACACCATATATTTT.

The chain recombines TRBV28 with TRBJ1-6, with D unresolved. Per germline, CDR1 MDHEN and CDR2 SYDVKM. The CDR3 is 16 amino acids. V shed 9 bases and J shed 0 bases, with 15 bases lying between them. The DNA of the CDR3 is TGTGCCAGTTCCCATTCCCTTAGCTCCTATAATTCACCCCTCCACTTT. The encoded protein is CASSHSLSSYNSPLHF.

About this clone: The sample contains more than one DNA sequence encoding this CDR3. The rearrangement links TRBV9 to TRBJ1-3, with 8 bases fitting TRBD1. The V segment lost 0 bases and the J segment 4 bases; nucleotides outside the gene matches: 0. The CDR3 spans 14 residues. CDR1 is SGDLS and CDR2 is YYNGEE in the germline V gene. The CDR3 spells CASSVGTGGNTIYF. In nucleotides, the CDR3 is TGTGCCAGCAGCGTAGGGACAGGGGGAAACACCATATATTTT.

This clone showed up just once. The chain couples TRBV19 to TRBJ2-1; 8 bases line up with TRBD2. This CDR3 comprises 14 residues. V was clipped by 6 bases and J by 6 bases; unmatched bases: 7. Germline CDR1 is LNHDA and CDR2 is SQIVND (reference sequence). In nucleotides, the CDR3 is TGTGCCAGTAGCGTGGGACTAGTGCGCAATGAGCAGTTCTTC. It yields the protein CASSVGLVRNEQFF. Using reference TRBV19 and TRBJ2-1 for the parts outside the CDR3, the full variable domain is DGGITQSPKYLFRKEGQNVTLSCEQNLNHDAMYWYRQDPGQGLRLIYYSQIVNDFQKGDIAEGYSVSREKKESFPLTVTSAQKNPTAFYLCASSVGLVRNEQFFGPGTRLTVL.

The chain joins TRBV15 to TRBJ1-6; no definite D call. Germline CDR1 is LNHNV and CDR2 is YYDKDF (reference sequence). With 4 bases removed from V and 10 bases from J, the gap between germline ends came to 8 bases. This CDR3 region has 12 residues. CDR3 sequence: CATSNLASPLHF. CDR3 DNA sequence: TGTGCCACCAGCAACCTAGCATCACCCCTCCACTTT.

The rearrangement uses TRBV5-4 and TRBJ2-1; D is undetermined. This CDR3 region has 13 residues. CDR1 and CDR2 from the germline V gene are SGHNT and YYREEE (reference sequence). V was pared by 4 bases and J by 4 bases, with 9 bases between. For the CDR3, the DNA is TGTGCCAGCAGCCTAGGCGAGTACAATGAGCAGTTCTTC. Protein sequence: CASSLGEYNEQFF.

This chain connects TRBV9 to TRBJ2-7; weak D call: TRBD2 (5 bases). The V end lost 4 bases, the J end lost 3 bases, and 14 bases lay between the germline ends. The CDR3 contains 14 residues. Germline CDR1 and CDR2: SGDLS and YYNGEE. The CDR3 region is CASSPTSIVYEQYF. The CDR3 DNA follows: TGTGCCAGCAGCCCAACTAGTATCGTCTACGAGCAGTACTTC.